The 26 T cell receptor beta chains in this list originate from one sample, sequenced in a study of blood T cell repertoires in COVID-19. Repertoires were generated with immunoSEQ multiplex PCR, while TCRdb's copy carries only in-frame clones and drops some. The sample carries approximately 30,000 clones, 89% recorded once. What was sequenced was peripheral blood. The receptors derive from a human donor in a cohort sampled during active COVID-19.

The V call is TRBV5-1, the J call TRBJ2-1, with a tentative D call TRBD2 (6 bases). The V end lost 4 bases, the J end lost 8 bases, and 13 bases lay between the germline ends. The CDR3 runs to 13 residues. Germline-derived CDR1 and CDR2 are SGHRS and YFSETQ. The CDR3 region is CASSRGGGDEQFF. The CDR3 coding sequence is TGCGCCAGCAGCCGGGGAGGAGGGGATGAGCAGTTCTTC.

This chain uses TRBV2 with TRBJ1-1; tentative D call: TRBD1 (6 bases). Trimming removed 6 bases from V and 3 bases from J, with 17 bases in between. In germline, CDR1 is SNHLY, CDR2 FYNNEI. The CDR3 spans 15 residues. CDR3 loop: CASRVESGGYTEAFF. CDR3 bases: TGTGCCAGCAGAGTTGAGTCGGGGGGCTACACTGAAGCTTTCTTT. Together with reference TRBV2 and TRBJ1-1, the CDR3 gives the full variable domain: EPEVTQTPSHQVTQMGQEVILRCVPISNHLYFYWYRQILGQKVEFLVSFYNNEISEKSEIFDDQFSVERPDGSNFTLKIRSTKLEDSAMYFCASRVESGGYTEAFFGQGTRLTVV.

The gene calls are TRBV7-2 and TRBJ1-2; the D gene is possibly TRBD1 (5 bases). This CDR3 has 15 residues. V shed 6 bases and J shed 4 bases, with 18 bases lying between them. The germline CDR1 and CDR2 sequences are SGHTA and FQGNSA. The CDR3 DNA is TGTGCCAGCAGACCGGGACTTCCGGGGAGCTATGGCTACACCTTC. Residues: CASRPGLPGSYGYTF.

The chain joins TRBV5-1 to TRBJ2-7, with 11 bases aligning to TRBD1. The CDR3 sequence is 16 residues long. With V trimmed by 0 bases and J by 3 bases, 5 bases remained unmatched. Germline V gene lookup returns CDR1 SGHRS and CDR2 YFSETQ. Here the CDR3 reads CASSLVPGTGGYEQYF. CDR3 DNA: TGCGCCAGCAGCTTGGTTCCTGGGACAGGGGGCTACGAGCAGTACTTC.

In its sample, this clone was seen a few times. The rearrangement uses TRBV6-5 and TRBJ2-5, with D possibly being TRBD1 (6 bases). The V end was cut by 2 bases, the J end by 4 bases, with 8 bases between. Looked up from germline, CDR1 is MNHEY and CDR2 is SVGAGI. The CDR3 sequence is 13 residues long. CDR3 sequence reads: CASSYGGAETQYF. DNA for the CDR3: TGTGCCAGCAGTTACGGGGGCGCAGAGACCCAGTACTTC.

The CDR3 DNA is TGTGCCAGCAGCACGCGCCACAGGGGTGTCACAGATACGCAGTATTTT. Amino acid sequence: CASSTRHRGVTDTQYF. The V gene is TRBV5-6, the J gene TRBJ2-3, with 7 bases aligning to TRBD1. The CDR3 is 16 residues long. Trimming at V came to 4 bases and at J to 2 bases, leaving 10 bases not matched to a gene. Germline V gene data show CDR1 as SGHDT and CDR2 as YYEEEE.

Note on this clone: Relative to the germline gene, one junction end is altered; a read error may explain this. The chain carries TRBV23-1 and TRBJ2-7, with D possibly TRBD2 on 6 matching bases. TRBV23-1 is given ORF status, its function remaining uncertain. The CDR3 has 12 residues. The CDR3, as DNA: TGCGCCAGCAGTCAATCCGGAGGGGTCCCTAACTTC. Translation gives CASSQSGGVPNF.

The chain joins TRBV21-1 to TRBJ2-2; the D call of TRBD1 is as the table states it, not checked on the DNA. TRBV21-1 is a documented pseudogene. CDR3 length equals 15 residues. CDR3 sequence: CASTARDSPTGELFF. The DNA for the CDR3 is TGTGCCAGCACCGCGAGGGACAGCCCCACCGGGGAGCTGTTTTTT.

This chain uses TRBV18 with TRBJ2-5; maybe TRBD2 (5 bases). Per germline, CDR1 KGHSH and CDR2 LQKENI. The V end was cut by 0 bases, the J end by 4 bases, with 6 bases between. There are 13 residues in the CDR3. The CDR3, as DNA: TGTGCCAGCTCACCACCGGCGGGAGAGACCCAGTACTTC. Its translation is CASSPPAGETQYF. The full variable domain, in which reference TRBV18 and TRBJ2-5 provide the parts outside the CDR3, is NAGVMQNPRHLVRRRGQEARLRCSPMKGHSHVYWYRQLPEEGLKFMVYLQKENIIDESGMPKERFSAEFPKEGPSILRIQQVVRGDSAAYFCASSPPAGETQYFGPGTRLLVL.

This sequence joins TRBV24-1 and TRBJ2-3, with TRBD2 matching 15 bases. Germline V gene lookup returns CDR1 KGHDR and CDR2 SFDVKD. This CDR3 is 19 amino acids long. The ends lost 4 bases at V and 2 bases at J; junction bases unmatched: 9. CDR3 loop: CATSDPGLAGGPHTDTQYF. CDR3 DNA sequence: TGTGCCACCAGTGACCCTGGACTAGCGGGGGGGCCACACACAGATACGCAGTATTTT.

This chain joins TRBV6-5 and TRBJ1-3; D possibly corresponds to TRBD1 (5 bases). This CDR3 comprises 15 residues. Germline CDR1 reads MNHEY; CDR2 reads SVGAGI. Deletions cut 6 bases from V and 4 bases from J, with 16 bases between. CDR3 region: CASSPPLGAGNTIYF. CDR3 bases: TGTGCCAGCAGCCCCCCCCTAGGGGCGGGAAACACCATATATTTT.

The genes are TRBV6-1 and TRBJ1-5, with 9 bases matching TRBD1. The trim removed 2 bases at V and 5 bases at J, leaving 4 bases unmatched. The CDR3 consists of 15 residues. Germline-derived CDR1 and CDR2 are MNHNS and SASEGT. The chain's CDR3 is CASSETGGRDQPQHF. The CDR3 DNA reads as TGTGCCAGCAGTGAAACAGGGGGCAGAGATCAGCCCCAGCATTTT.

This rearrangement joins TRBV10-3 to TRBJ2-7, with a tentative D call TRBD1 (6 bases). The CDR3 has 14 residues. Germline loops: CDR1 ENHRY, CDR2 SYGVKD. Trimming left V 5 bases short and J 0 bases short, with 11 bases between. The CDR3 sequence is CAISPGTSSYEQYF. In DNA form, the CDR3 reads TGTGCCATCAGTCCCGGGACAAGCTCCTACGAGCAGTACTTC.

The gene calls are TRBV18 and TRBJ1-1, with a possible D match to TRBD1 (6 bases). CDR1 is KGHSH, CDR2 LQKENI, per germline. Trimming removed 4 bases at V and 6 bases at J, with 12 bases between. CDR3 length equals 13 residues. The CDR3 spells CASSHRDPPEAFF. In DNA, the CDR3 is TGTGCCAGCTCACACAGGGATCCTCCTGAAGCTTTCTTT.

The rearrangement uses TRBV5-1 and TRBJ2-1, with TRBD2 matching 14 bases. The ends lost 0 bases at V and 10 bases at J; junction bases unmatched: 3. Per the germline V gene, CDR1 is SGHRS and CDR2 is YFSETQ. The CDR3 covers 15 residues. The CDR3 region is CASSLVGLAGEEQFF. CDR3 in DNA: TGCGCCAGCAGCTTGGTGGGACTAGCGGGGGAAGAGCAGTTCTTC. The full variable domain, its missing parts supplied by reference TRBV5-1 and TRBJ2-1, is KAGVTQTPRYLIKTRGQQVTLSCSPISGHRSVSWYQQTPGQGLQFLFEYFSETQRNKGNFPGRFSGRQFSNSRSEMNVSTLELGDSALYLCASSLVGLAGEEQFFGPGTRLTVL.

J is TRBJ2-3 and V is TRBV6-5; TRBD1 aligns across 8 bases. The V gene's germline CDR1 is MNHEY and CDR2 SVGAGI. The CDR3 has 12 amino acids. Germline trimming cut 5 bases from V and 5 bases from J; bases unmatched to any gene: 0. In DNA form, the CDR3 reads TGTGCCAGCAGTACAGGGGGAGATACGCAGTATTTT. As protein: CASSTGGDTQYF.

The rearrangement joins TRBV27 to TRBJ1-2; weak D call: TRBD1 (6 bases). Looked up from germline, CDR1 is MNHEY and CDR2 is SMNVEV (reference sequence). The CDR3 consists of 14 residues. V was shortened by 5 bases and J by 5 bases, with 15 bases between the two germline ends. The CDR3 region is CASSPTGTPYGYTF. CDR3 DNA: TGTGCCAGCAGTCCCACCGGGACACCTTATGGCTACACCTTC.

V is TRBV4-1 and J is TRBJ2-7, with D possibly TRBD2 on 6 matching bases. Looked up from germline, CDR1 is MGHRA and CDR2 is YSYEKL. The V end was cut by 4 bases, the J end by 2 bases, with 15 bases between. CDR3 length: 15 amino acids. In nucleotides, the CDR3 is TGCGCCAGCAGCCGGCGCGGGGAGAGCCCCTACGAGCAGTACTTC. This gives the protein CASSRRGESPYEQYF.

The chain links TRBV5-5 to TRBJ1-4; a weak D match, TRBD1 (5 bases). V lost 2 bases to trimming and J lost 7 bases, with 9 bases between them. The CDR3 totals 13 residues. Germline-derived CDR1 and CDR2 are SGHKS and YYEKEE (reference sequence). The DNA for the CDR3 is TGTGCCAGCAGCTTCGGGGGTTCTGAAAAACTGTTTTTT. Translation: CASSFGGSEKLFF.

The chain combines TRBV12-3 or TRBV12-4 with TRBJ2-5; D not certain. This CDR3 contains 12 residues. Trimming took off 4 bases at V and 6 bases at J, with 9 bases between the two ends. CDR3 loop: CASSYNLQTQYF. The CDR3, as DNA: TGTGCCAGCAGTTATAATCTTCAGACCCAGTACTTC.

This chain joins TRBV7-8 and TRBJ2-3, with D maybe TRBD2 (5 bases). The CDR3 totals 15 residues. Germline values: CDR1 SGHVS, CDR2 FQNEAQ. V dropped 1 base and J dropped 5 bases, with 13 bases sitting between them. The CDR3 reads CASSLGAAGLDTQYF. CDR3 nucleotides: TGTGCCAGCAGCTTAGGGGCGGCGGGCCTAGATACGCAGTATTTT. Complete variable domain (other parts from reference TRBV7-8 and TRBJ2-3): GAGVSQSPRYKVAKRGQDVALRCDPISGHVSLFWYQQALGQGPEFLTYFQNEAQLDKSGLPSDRFFAERPEGSVSTLKIQRTQQEDSAVYLCASSLGAAGLDTQYFGPGTRLTVL.

This clone was seen once. The chain employs TRBV7-2 and TRBJ2-1; 7 bases map to TRBD2. The CDR3 covers 15 residues. V trimming: 1 base; J trimming: 9 bases; junction bases outside the gene matches: 9. Germline V gene data show CDR1 as SGHTA and CDR2 as FQGNSA. CDR3 in DNA: TGTGCCAGCAGCTTAGTCCTTGGGGGGGTCTCTGAGCAGTTCTTC. Its translation: CASSLVLGGVSEQFF. Full variable domain (outside the CDR3, taken from reference TRBV7-2 and TRBJ2-1): GAGVSQSPSNKVTEKGKDVELRCDPISGHTALYWYRQSLGQGLEFLIYFQGNSAPDKSGLPSDRFSAERTGGSVSTLTIQRTQQEDSAVYLCASSLVLGGVSEQFFGPGTRLTVL.

The rearrangement links TRBV2 to TRBJ1-4; TRBD1 is a possible D gene (6 bases). The V end lost 2 bases, the J end lost 8 bases, and 30 bases lay between the germline ends. The CDR3 sequence is 20 residues long. CDR1 and CDR2 from the germline V gene are SNHLY and FYNNEI. CDR3 nucleotide sequence: TGTGCCAGCAGTGAATACACGATACGGACAGCTCCAGAAGGCTGGGAAAAACTGTTTTTT. Its protein is CASSEYTIRTAPEGWEKLFF.

The J gene is TRBJ1-1, the V gene TRBV7-9, with D perhaps matching TRBD1 (5 bases). CDR1 is SEHNR and CDR2 is FQNEAQ in the germline V gene (reference sequence). This CDR3 contains 14 residues. The germline V and J ends were trimmed by 3 bases and 3 bases, with 11 bases remaining between them. CDR3 DNA: TGTGCCAGCAGCTTGGCAGGGTTCGACACTGAAGCTTTCTTT. Translation: CASSLAGFDTEAFF.

The chain links TRBV7-9 to TRBJ2-2, with D possibly TRBD1 on 5 matching bases. This CDR3 has 11 residues. Trimming took off 6 bases at V and 6 bases at J, with 5 bases between the two ends. CDR1 and CDR2 (germline): SEHNR, FQNEAQ (reference sequence). CDR3 DNA sequence: TGTGCCAGCAGAGGGGCCGGGGAGCTGTTTTTT. Its protein is CASRGAGELFF.

The rearrangement links TRBV21-1 to TRBJ2-7; TRBD1, as called in the table, went unchecked against the DNA. TRBV21-1 is described as a pseudogene. The CDR3 is 12 residues long. CDR3 sequence reads: CASSIGLSEQYF. In DNA form, the CDR3 reads TGTGCCAGCAGCATTGGGCTCTCGGAGCAGTACTTC.